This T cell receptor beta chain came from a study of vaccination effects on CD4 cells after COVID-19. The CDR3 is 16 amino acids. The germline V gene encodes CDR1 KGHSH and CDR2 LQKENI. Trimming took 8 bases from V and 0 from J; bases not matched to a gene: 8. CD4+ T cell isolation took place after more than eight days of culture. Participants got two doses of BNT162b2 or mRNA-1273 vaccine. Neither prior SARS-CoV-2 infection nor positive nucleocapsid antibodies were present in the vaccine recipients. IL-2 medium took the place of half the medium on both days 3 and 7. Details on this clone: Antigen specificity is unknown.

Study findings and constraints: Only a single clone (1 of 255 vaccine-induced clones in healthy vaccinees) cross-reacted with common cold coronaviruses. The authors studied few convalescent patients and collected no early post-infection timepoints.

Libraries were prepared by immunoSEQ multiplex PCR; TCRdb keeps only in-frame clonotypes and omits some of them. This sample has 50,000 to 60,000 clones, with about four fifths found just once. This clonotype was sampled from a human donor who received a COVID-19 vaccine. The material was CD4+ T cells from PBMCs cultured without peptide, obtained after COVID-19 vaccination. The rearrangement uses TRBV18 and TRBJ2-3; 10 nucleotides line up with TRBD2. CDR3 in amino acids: CASRTRTSGSTDTQYF. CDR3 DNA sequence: TGTGCCAGCCGAACCCGGACTAGCGGAAGCACAGATACGCAGTATTTT. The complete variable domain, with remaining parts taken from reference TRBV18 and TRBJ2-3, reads NAGVMQNPRHLVRRRGQEARLRCSPMKGHSHVYWYRQLPEEGLKFMVYLQKENIIDESGMPKERFSAEFPKEGPSILRIQQVVRGDSAAYFCASRTRTSGSTDTQYFGPGTRLTVL.